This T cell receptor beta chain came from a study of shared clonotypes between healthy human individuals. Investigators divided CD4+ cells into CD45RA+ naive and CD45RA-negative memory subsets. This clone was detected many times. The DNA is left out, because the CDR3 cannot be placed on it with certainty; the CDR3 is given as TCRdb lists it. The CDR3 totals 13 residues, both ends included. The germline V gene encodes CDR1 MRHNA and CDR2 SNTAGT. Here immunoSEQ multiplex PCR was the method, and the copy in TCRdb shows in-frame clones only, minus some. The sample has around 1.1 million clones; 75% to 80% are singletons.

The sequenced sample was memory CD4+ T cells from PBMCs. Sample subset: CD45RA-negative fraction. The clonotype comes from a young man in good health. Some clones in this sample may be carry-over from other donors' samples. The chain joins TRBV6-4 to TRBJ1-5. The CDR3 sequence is CASSFGPGTAQHF.